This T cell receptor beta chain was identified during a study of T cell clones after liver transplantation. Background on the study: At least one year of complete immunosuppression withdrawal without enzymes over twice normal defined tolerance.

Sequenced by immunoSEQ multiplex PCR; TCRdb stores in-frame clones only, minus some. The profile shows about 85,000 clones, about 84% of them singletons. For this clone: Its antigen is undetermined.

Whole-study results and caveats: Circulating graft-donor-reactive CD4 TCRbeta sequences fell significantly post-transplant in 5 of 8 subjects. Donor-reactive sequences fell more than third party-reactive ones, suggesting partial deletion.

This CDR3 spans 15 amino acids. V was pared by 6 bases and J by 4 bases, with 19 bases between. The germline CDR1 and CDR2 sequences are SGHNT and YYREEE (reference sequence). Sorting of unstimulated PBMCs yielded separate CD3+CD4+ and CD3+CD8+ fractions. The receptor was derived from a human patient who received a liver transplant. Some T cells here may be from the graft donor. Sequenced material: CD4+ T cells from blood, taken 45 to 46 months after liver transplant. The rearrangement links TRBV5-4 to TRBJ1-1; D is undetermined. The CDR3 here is CASTTQGGKSTEAFF. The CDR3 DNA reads TGTGCCAGCACCACGCAAGGCGGAAAGAGCACTGAAGCTTTCTTT.